The 11 T cell receptor beta chains presented below share a single source sample, sequenced in a study of metastatic and nonmetastatic thyroid tumors (dated by TCRdb to 2019 to 2021). Library preparation employed PCR. TCRdb records Illumina HiSeq 4000 as the sequencer. TCRdb trimmed public reads at Q25 via fastp, called clones via MiXCR and kept in-frame beta chains. The sample data list thousands of clones, and 25% to 30% of these were observed just once. Around 20% of the sample is in the top ten clones. None of the patients had been given any treatment before thyroid surgery. The sample taken for sequencing was adjacent normal tissue. Source of these receptors: a female donor with papillary thyroid cancer or a benign thyroid nodule (not recorded which). Some clones in this sample may be carry-over from other donors' samples.

Concerning this clone itself: The junction shows a germline mismatch at one end, possibly a read error. This rearrangement joins TRBV2 to TRBJ2-1, with 9 positions matching TRBD2. The CDR3 covers 17 residues. The germline CDR1 and CDR2 sequences are SNHLY and FYNNEI. CDR3 sequence (DNA): TGTGCCAGCAGTCACGCAATAGGGACTAGCTGTTACAATGAGCAGTCCTTC. It encodes CASSHAIGTSCYNEQSF.

The chain joins TRBV28 to TRBJ2-5, with D unclear. Trimming removed 1 base at V and 2 bases at J, with 5 bases between. From germline, CDR1 is MDHEN and CDR2 SYDVKM. The CDR3 length is 13 residues. CDR3 sequence (DNA): TGTGCCAGCAGTTTATTACGGCAAGAGACCCAGTACTTC. Translation: CASSLLRQETQYF.

This clone was found a few times. The chain employs TRBV6-1 and TRBJ1-1; 9 nucleotides agree with TRBD1. The CDR3 totals 16 residues. Germline V gives CDR1 MNHNS, CDR2 SASEGT. J lost 3 bases, V lost 6 bases, and 11 bases had no gene match. The chain's CDR3 is CASRDAGTGSDTEAFF. For the CDR3, the DNA is TGTGCCAGCAGAGACGCCGGGACAGGGAGTGACACTGAAGCTTTCTTT.

Only a few counts were recorded for this clone. The chain joins TRBV6-1 to TRBJ2-5; D is possibly TRBD2 (5 bases). The length of the CDR3 is 15 residues. The germline V gene has CDR1 MNHNS and CDR2 SASEGT. Trimming left V 6 bases short and J 5 bases short, with 19 bases between. The CDR3 protein is CASRTLPGFVETQYF. DNA of the CDR3: TGTGCCAGCAGAACATTACCGGGGTTTGTGGAGACCCAGTACTTC.

This clone came up a few times. The chain joins TRBV28 to TRBJ1-6; D possibly corresponds to TRBD1 (5 bases). Germline V gives CDR1 MDHEN, CDR2 SYDVKM. V lost 3 bases and J lost 8, with 11 bases in between. The CDR3 spans 14 residues. In DNA form, the CDR3 reads TGTGCCAGCAGTTTGGGCAGGGCCCATTCACCCCTCCACTTT. Translated: CASSLGRAHSPLHF.

The chain has TRBV7-4 and TRBJ1-5; TRBD1 aligns across 7 bases. J was trimmed by 9 bases and V by 7 bases; bases with no gene match: 15. The CDR3 covers 15 residues. Germline V gene sequence: CDR1 SGHVT, CDR2 SQSDAQ. CDR3 nucleotides: TGTGCCAGCATCCTAGAACAGGGGATTAGTCTGCCCCAGCATTTT. Translation gives CASILEQGISLPQHF.

Points on this clone: One junction end disagrees with the germline gene, perhaps due to a read error. The rearrangement links TRBV5-1 to TRBJ1-2, with D maybe TRBD1 (5 bases). The CDR3 has 14 amino acids. Germline V gene lookup returns CDR1 SGHRS and CDR2 YFSETQ. CDR3 amino acids: CASSLARRDYCYTF. Written as DNA, the CDR3 is TGCGCCAGCAGCCTTGCTCGCCGGGACTATTGCTACACCTTC.

In its sample, this clone is medium-sized. V is TRBV7-2 and J is TRBJ2-7; a weak D match, TRBD2 (6 bases). Between the trimmed V and J ends, which lost 0 bases and 0 bases, there was a span of 6 bases. In germline, CDR1 is SGHTA, CDR2 FQGNSA. This CDR3 has 14 residues. The CDR3 bases are TGTGCCAGCAGCTTAGCGGGACTCTCCTACGAGCAGTACTTC. Protein: CASSLAGLSYEQYF.

This chain connects TRBV7-6 to TRBJ2-2; D possibly corresponds to TRBD2 (6 bases). V lost 0 bases and J 6 bases, leaving 8 bases between the germline ends. The length of the CDR3 is 14 residues. The germline gives CDR1 SGHVS, CDR2 FNYEAQ. The CDR3 protein is CASSLAAGSGELFF. The CDR3 bases are TGTGCCAGCAGCTTAGCGGCGGGATCCGGGGAGCTGTTTTTT.

Ten or more counts support this clone. The V call is TRBV5-6, the J call TRBJ1-5; D is possibly TRBD1 (5 bases). The germline V gene has CDR1 SGHDT and CDR2 YYEEEE. V was clipped by 4 bases and J by 4 bases, with 9 bases between them. This CDR3 spans 13 amino acids. The CDR3 sequence: CASSDSWNQPQHF. The CDR3 DNA is TGTGCCAGCAGCGACAGTTGGAATCAGCCCCAGCATTTT.

This clone is large in the sample. This chain uses TRBV6-1 with TRBJ1-6, with TRBD1 identical over 11 bases. The CDR3 is made up of 16 amino acids. V dropped 4 bases and J dropped 9; count of bases not matched to a gene: 8. CDR1 MNHNS and CDR2 SASEGT come from the germline V gene. The CDR3 sequence is CASSVTGTGGSSPLHF. As DNA, the CDR3 is TGTGCCAGCAGTGTAACCGGGACAGGGGGTAGTTCACCCCTCCACTTT.